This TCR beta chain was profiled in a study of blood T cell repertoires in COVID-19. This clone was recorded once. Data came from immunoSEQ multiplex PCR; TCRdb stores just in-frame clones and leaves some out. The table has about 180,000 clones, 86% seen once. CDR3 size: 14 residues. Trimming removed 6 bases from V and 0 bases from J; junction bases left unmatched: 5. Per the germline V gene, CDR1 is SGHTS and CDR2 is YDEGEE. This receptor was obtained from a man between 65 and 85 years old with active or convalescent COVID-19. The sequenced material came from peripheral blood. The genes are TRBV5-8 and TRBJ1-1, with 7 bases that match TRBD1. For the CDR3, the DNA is TGTGCCAGCATTCTCAGGGGGGTGAACACTGAAGCTTTCTTT. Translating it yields CASILRGVNTEAFF.